The rows below give T cell receptor beta chains drawn from one sample of a study of T-cell memory formation after mild COVID-19. TCRdb analysed the 5' RACE reads with MiXCR anew, one entry per CDR3 protein. The sample contains around 300,000 distinct CDR3 sequences, approximately 18% of which appear only once. The sequenced sample consisted of PBMCs or a T cell subset sorted from them (not recorded which). These receptors came from a man between 18 and 29 years old who had mild COVID-19 (a few samples of this study predate the infection). Cell type and time point are not known. Both conserved end residues are part of each CDR3. Each record gives: V gene, J gene, D gene, CDR3 protein. A D gene is named only where the DNA matches it firmly.

>TRBV28|TRBJ2-3|TRBD2
CASRPSGASTDTQYF
>TRBV5-5|TRBJ2-5|TRBD1
CASSLGDRERGETQYF
>TRBV4-2|TRBJ2-1|TRBD1
CASSQGSLRGTNEQFF
>TRBV6-1|TRBJ2-5|.
CASSGGTGMETQYF
>TRBV7-3|TRBJ1-1|TRBD1
CASSSTGTGGEAFF
>TRBV3-1|TRBJ2-2|.
CASSQGRYTGELFF
>TRBV7-3|TRBJ2-1|.
CASSPPGAQNEQFF
>TRBV5-4|TRBJ1-5|TRBD1
CASSLGGQGRQPQHF
>TRBV15|TRBJ2-1|.
CATSSSHNEQFF
>TRBV20-1|TRBJ2-3|.
CSARSPGVGTDTQYF
>TRBV11-2|TRBJ2-4|TRBD1
CASSFGQGSGKNIQYF
>TRBV25-1|TRBJ2-4|TRBD2
CASSEWGGGADIQYF
>TRBV6-1|TRBJ1-1|.
CASSTEVAANTEAFF
>TRBV7-6|TRBJ2-3|.
CASSLVDDSTDTQYF
>TRBV7-3|TRBJ2-2|.
CASSTPSGELFF
>TRBV20-1|TRBJ1-2|.
CSASGTPRDYGYTF
>TRBV9|TRBJ2-2|.
CASSPQVGNGELFF
>TRBV12-3/TRBV12-4|TRBJ2-7|.
CASRLQGLGEQYF
>TRBV9|TRBJ1-1|TRBD1
CASSVRGGTGEAFF
>TRBV6-2/TRBV6-3|TRBJ1-2|.
CASTLQKFYGYTF
>TRBV14|TRBJ2-2|TRBD1
CASSVRQGSGELFF
>TRBV7-8|TRBJ2-6|.
CASSKDLVLSSGANVLTF
>TRBV25-1|TRBJ1-2|.
CASSEMGLGYGYTF
>TRBV12-3/TRBV12-4|TRBJ2-7|.
CASSSGGAGYYEQYF
>TRBV2|TRBJ2-1|.
CASRTAYNEQFF
>TRBV6-2/TRBV6-3|TRBJ1-5|.
CASSYTDSNQHQHF